The sequence of this T cell receptor (beta chain) was determined in a study of graft-versus-host responses after intestinal transplantation. Study summary: Multivisceral, liver-intestinal, or isolated intestinal transplants were performed in recipients. After anti-thymocyte globulin induction, recipients took tacrolimus and steroids for three to four years. Study outcomes and limitations: Peak circulating GvH clone levels were associated with early post-transplant HvG declines. Recipient marrow showed GvH clones, some seen first in ileum or blood.

Trimming removed 3 bases at V and 2 bases at J, with 12 bases between. Germline CDR1 reads SGDLS; CDR2 reads YYNGEE. The CDR3 length is 14 residues. Profiled with immunoSEQ multiplex PCR; TCRdb holds only in-frame clones, not every one. The data show about 71,000 clones, about 92% seen once. As for this clone: Its antigen remains unknown.

The chain carries TRBV9 and TRBJ2-7; D is possibly TRBD2 (7 bases). Sequenced here: unstimulated CD8+ T cells sorted from spleen or lymph node cells, sampled before intestinal transplant. The sequence was collected from a human donor who received an intestinal transplant. CDR3 residues: CASSAGGTTYEQYF. The DNA of the CDR3 is TGTGCCAGCAGCGCCGGGGGGACAACCTACGAGCAGTACTTC.